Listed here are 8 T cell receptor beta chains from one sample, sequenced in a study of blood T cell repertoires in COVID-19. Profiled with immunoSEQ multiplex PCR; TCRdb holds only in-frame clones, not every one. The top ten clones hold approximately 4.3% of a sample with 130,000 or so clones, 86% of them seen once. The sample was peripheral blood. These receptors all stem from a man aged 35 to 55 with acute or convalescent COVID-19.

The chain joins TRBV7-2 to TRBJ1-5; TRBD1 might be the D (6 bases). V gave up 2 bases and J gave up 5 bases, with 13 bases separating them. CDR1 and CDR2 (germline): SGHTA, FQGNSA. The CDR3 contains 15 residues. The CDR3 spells CASSLRSAGDQPQHF. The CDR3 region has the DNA TGTGCCAGCAGCTTAAGGTCTGCAGGGGATCAGCCCCAGCATTTT. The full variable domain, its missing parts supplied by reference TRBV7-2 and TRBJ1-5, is GAGVSQSPSNKVTEKGKDVELRCDPISGHTALYWYRQSLGQGLEFLIYFQGNSAPDKSGLPSDRFSAERTGGSVSTLTIQRTQQEDSAVYLCASSLRSAGDQPQHFGDGTRLSIL.

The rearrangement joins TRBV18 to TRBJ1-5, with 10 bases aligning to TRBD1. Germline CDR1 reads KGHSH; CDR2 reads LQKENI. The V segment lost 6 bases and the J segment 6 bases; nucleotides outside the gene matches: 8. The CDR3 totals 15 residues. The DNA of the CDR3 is TGTGCCAGCTCCGCCGGGGACAGGGGAACTCAGCCCCAGCATTTT. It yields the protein CASSAGDRGTQPQHF.

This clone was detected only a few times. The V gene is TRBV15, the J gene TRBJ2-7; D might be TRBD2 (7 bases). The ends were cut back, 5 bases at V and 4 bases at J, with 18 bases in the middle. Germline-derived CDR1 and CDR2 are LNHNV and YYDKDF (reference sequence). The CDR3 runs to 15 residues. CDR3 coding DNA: TGTGCCACCAGCCCTGCCGGGGGGCGCAGGTACGAGCAGTACTTC. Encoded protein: CATSPAGGRRYEQYF. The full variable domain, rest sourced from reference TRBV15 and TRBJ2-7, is DAMVIQNPRYQVTQFGKPVTLSCSQTLNHNVMYWYQQKSSQAPKLLFHYYDKDFNNEADTPDNFQSRRPNTSFCFLDIRSPGLGDTAMYLCATSPAGGRRYEQYFGPGTRLTVT.

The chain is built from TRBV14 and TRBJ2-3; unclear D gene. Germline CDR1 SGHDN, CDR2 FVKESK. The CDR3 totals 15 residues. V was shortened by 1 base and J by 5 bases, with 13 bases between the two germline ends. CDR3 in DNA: TGTGCCAGCAGCCAAGTTTCTTTCTCGGGAGATACGCAGTATTTT. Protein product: CASSQVSFSGDTQYF. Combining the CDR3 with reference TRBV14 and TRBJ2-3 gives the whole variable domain EAGVTQFPSHSVIEKGQTVTLRCDPISGHDNLYWYRRVMGKEIKFLLHFVKESKQDESGMPNNRFLAERTGGTYSTLKVQPAELEDSGVYFCASSQVSFSGDTQYFGPGTRLTVL.

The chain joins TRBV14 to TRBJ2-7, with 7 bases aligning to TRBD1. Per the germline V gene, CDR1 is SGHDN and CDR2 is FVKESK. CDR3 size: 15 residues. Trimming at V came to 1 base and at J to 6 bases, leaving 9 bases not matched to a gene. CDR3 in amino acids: CASSQVRQGRGEQYF. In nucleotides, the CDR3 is TGTGCCAGCAGCCAAGTGAGACAGGGTAGGGGCGAGCAGTACTTC. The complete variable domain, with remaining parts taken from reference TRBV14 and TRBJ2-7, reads EAGVTQFPSHSVIEKGQTVTLRCDPISGHDNLYWYRRVMGKEIKFLLHFVKESKQDESGMPNNRFLAERTGGTYSTLKVQPAELEDSGVYFCASSQVRQGRGEQYFGPGTRLTVT.

In nucleotides, the CDR3 is TGTGCCAGCAGCAAATCCGGGACAGAGGTTTATGGCTACACCTTC. Translating it yields CASSKSGTEVYGYTF. The chain uses TRBV13 and TRBJ1-2, with 7 bases aligning to TRBD1. This CDR3 region has 15 residues. Germline loops: CDR1 PRHDT, CDR2 FYEKMQ (reference sequence). V was pared by 5 bases and J by 5 bases, with 11 bases of the junction left unmatched.

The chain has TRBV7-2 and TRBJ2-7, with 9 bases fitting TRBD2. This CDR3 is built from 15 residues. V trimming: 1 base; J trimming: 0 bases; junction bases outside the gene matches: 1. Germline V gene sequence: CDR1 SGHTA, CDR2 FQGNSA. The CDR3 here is CASSLGSGGSYEQYF. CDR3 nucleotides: TGTGCCAGCAGCTTAGGTAGCGGGGGCTCCTACGAGCAGTACTTC. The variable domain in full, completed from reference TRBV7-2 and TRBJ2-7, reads GAGVSQSPSNKVTEKGKDVELRCDPISGHTALYWYRQSLGQGLEFLIYFQGNSAPDKSGLPSDRFSAERTGGSVSTLTIQRTQQEDSAVYLCASSLGSGGSYEQYFGPGTRLTVT.

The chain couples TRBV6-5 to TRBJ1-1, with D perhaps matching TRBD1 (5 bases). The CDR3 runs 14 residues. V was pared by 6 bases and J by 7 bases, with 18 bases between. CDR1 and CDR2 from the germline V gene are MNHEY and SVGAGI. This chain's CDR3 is CASRPTKGLGEAFF. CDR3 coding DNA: TGTGCCAGCAGGCCCACTAAGGGGTTGGGTGAAGCTTTCTTT.